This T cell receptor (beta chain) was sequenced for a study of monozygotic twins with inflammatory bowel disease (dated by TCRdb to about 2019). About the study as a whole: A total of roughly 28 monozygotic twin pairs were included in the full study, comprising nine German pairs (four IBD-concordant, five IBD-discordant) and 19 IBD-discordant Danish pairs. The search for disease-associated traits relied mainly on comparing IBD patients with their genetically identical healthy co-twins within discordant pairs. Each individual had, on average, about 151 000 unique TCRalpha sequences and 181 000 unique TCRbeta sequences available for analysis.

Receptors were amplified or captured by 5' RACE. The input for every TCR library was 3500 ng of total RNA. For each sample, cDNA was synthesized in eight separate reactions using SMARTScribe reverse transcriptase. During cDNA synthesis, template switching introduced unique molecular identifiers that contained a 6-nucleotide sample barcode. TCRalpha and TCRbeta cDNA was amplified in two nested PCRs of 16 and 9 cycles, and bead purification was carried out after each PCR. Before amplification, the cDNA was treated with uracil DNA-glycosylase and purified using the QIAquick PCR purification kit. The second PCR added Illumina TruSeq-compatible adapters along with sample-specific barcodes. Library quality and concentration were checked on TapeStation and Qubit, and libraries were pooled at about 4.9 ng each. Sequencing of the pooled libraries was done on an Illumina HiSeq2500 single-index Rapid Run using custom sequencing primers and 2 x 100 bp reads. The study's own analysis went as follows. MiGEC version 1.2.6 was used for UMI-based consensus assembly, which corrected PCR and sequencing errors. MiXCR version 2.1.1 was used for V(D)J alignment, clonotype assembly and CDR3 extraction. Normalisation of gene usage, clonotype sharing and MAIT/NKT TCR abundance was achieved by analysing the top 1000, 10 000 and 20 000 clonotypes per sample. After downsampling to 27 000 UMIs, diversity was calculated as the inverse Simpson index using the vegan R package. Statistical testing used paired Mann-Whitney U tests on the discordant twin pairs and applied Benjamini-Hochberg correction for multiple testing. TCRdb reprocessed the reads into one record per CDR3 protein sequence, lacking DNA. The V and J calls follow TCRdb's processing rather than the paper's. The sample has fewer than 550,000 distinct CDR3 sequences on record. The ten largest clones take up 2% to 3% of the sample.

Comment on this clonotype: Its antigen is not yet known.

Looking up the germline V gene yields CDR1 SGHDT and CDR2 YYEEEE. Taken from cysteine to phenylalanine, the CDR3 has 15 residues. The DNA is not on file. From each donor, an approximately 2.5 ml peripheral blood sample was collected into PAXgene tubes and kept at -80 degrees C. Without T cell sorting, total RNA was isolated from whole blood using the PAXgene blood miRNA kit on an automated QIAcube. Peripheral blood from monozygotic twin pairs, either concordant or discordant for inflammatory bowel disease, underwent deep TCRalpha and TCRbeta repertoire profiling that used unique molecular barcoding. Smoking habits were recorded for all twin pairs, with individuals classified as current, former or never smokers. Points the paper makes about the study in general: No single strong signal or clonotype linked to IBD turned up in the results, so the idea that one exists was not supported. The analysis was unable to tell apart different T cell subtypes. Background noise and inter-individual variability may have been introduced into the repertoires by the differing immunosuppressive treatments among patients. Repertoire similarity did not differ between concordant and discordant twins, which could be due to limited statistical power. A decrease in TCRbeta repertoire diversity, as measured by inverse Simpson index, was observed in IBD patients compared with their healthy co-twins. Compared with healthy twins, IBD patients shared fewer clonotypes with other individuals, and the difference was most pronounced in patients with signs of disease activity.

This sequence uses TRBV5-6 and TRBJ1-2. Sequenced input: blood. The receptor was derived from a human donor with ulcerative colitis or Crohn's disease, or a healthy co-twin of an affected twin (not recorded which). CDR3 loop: CASSFGVDLRSGYTF.